Listed here are 32 T cell receptor beta chains from one sample, sequenced in a study of T cell changes during pregnancy in multiple sclerosis. Method: immunoSEQ multiplex PCR; TCRdb's copy keeps in-frame clones and lacks some. Of approximately 100,000 clones detected, around nine tenths appear once; the ten largest clones hold 1.2%. The sequencing here drew on peripheral blood, taken in the second trimester of pregnancy. The source is a female donor with multiple sclerosis, enrolled in a pregnancy study.

The rearrangement uses TRBV6-1 and TRBJ1-5; 9 bases are a match to TRBD1. The CDR3 is made up of 15 amino acids. V shed 5 bases, J shed 6 bases, and the junction held 8 bases outside the gene matches. Looked up from germline, CDR1 is MNHNS and CDR2 is SASEGT. The CDR3 nucleotides are TGTGCCAGCAGTTCAATAAGGACAGGGGCTCAGCCCCAGCATTTT. This encodes CASSSIRTGAQPQHF.

This sequence joins TRBV18 and TRBJ1-1, with D tentatively TRBD1 (5 bases). The V and J ends lost 3 bases and 0 bases respectively, with 14 bases between them. The CDR3 totals 16 residues. The V gene's germline CDR1 is KGHSH and CDR2 LQKENI. CDR3 protein: CASSPAGPTLNTEAFF. CDR3 bases: TGTGCCAGCTCACCGGCGGGACCGACCCTGAACACTGAAGCTTTCTTT.

The J gene is TRBJ1-3, the V gene TRBV7-3; the D is unclear. There are 13 residues in the CDR3. V lost 3 bases to trimming and J lost 4 bases, with 7 bases between them. The V gene's germline CDR1 is SGHTA and CDR2 FQGTGA. CDR3 DNA sequence: TGTGCCAGCAGCTTCTCGCAGGGAAACACCATATATTTT. This encodes CASSFSQGNTIYF.

V is TRBV5-8 and J is TRBJ1-5; 9 nucleotides agree with TRBD1. Losses at the gene ends were 1 base for V and 7 bases for J; bases not matched to a gene: 9. The CDR3 covers 16 residues. Germline V lookup: CDR1 SGHTS, CDR2 YDEGEE. The CDR3 nucleotides read TGTGCCAGCAGCTTGAGGGGACGACAGGGGGGACAGCCCCAGCATTTT. Protein sequence: CASSLRGRQGGQPQHF.

The chain is built from TRBV2 and TRBJ2-7; D possibly corresponds to TRBD1 (5 bases). From germline, CDR1 is SNHLY and CDR2 FYNNEI. Trimming cost V 7 bases and J 2 bases, with 12 bases left between them. This CDR3 is built from 13 residues. The DNA for the CDR3 is TGTGCCAGCAAGTGGGGCAGGACCTACGAGCAGTACTTC. Its protein is CASKWGRTYEQYF.

This chain joins TRBV7-3 and TRBJ2-2, with D hard to call. Germline V gives CDR1 SGHTA, CDR2 FQGTGA. CDR3 length equals 15 residues. V shed 1 base and J shed 0 bases, with 6 bases lying between them. CDR3 region: CASSLSPSNTGELFF. In DNA form, the CDR3 reads TGTGCCAGCAGCTTAAGTCCTTCGAACACCGGGGAGCTGTTTTTT.

This clone is a singleton in its sample. The chain has TRBV7-9 and TRBJ2-3, with D unclear. Germline CDR1 reads SEHNR; CDR2 reads FQNEAQ (reference sequence). V lost 2 bases to trimming and J lost 6 bases, with 9 bases between them. There are 13 residues in the CDR3. The CDR3 DNA reads as TGTGCCAGCAGCTTAAACTGGGCTGATACGCAGTATTTT. It translates to CASSLNWADTQYF.

The chain couples TRBV27 to TRBJ1-6; no clear D. Per germline, CDR1 MNHEY and CDR2 SMNVEV (reference sequence). V lost 3 bases to trimming and J lost 8 bases, with 17 bases between them. This CDR3 has 16 residues. The DNA of the CDR3 is TGTGCCAGCAGTTTTCGGGCGGGTGGCACCTATTCACCCCTCCACTTT. Residues: CASSFRAGGTYSPLHF.

This chain connects TRBV7-2 to TRBJ2-7, with 7 nucleotides matching TRBD2. Germline V gene sequence: CDR1 SGHTA, CDR2 FQGNSA. This CDR3 has 14 residues. V was pared by 0 bases and J by 4 bases, with 3 bases of the junction left unmatched. CDR3 amino acids: CASSLALADYEQYF. The CDR3 DNA reads TGTGCCAGCAGCTTAGCCCTAGCGGATTACGAGCAGTACTTC.

This clone was observed a few times. The chain joins TRBV19 to TRBJ2-1; D gene unclear. Germline CDR1 reads LNHDA; CDR2 reads SQIVND (reference sequence). The CDR3 loop spans 13 amino acids. The ends were cut back, 8 bases at V and 0 bases at J, with 8 bases in the middle. Written as DNA, the CDR3 is TGTGCCAGTGGCCGGAGCTCCTACAATGAGCAGTTCTTC. The encoded protein is CASGRSSYNEQFF.

Points on this clone: Other DNA sequences of this sample code for an identical CDR3. This rearrangement joins TRBV15 to TRBJ2-7; D is perhaps TRBD1 (6 bases). The V end was cut by 1 base, the J end by 0 bases, with 10 bases between. The CDR3 has 15 amino acids. The germline V gene encodes CDR1 LNHNV and CDR2 YYDKDF (reference sequence). The CDR3 DNA follows: TGTGCCACCAGCAGAGGACAGGCACCCTCCTACGAGCAGTACTTC. Encoded protein: CATSRGQAPSYEQYF.

This clone was counted a single time. The genes are TRBV5-4 and TRBJ2-2; a weak D match, TRBD2 (5 bases). V was cut by 0 bases and J by 4 bases, with 16 bases left in between. The V gene's germline CDR1 is SGHNT and CDR2 YYREEE (reference sequence). The CDR3 is 17 residues long. The CDR3 protein is CASSLEYGESSTGELFF. The CDR3 DNA follows: TGTGCCAGCAGCTTGGAATATGGGGAGTCCAGCACCGGGGAGCTGTTTTTT.

The J gene is TRBJ2-5, the V gene TRBV19; 11 positions match TRBD2. The CDR3 is 17 residues long. Germline V gene data show CDR1 as LNHDA and CDR2 as SQIVND (reference sequence). The V gene end was trimmed by 0 bases and the J gene end by 0 bases; junction bases not matched to a gene: 3. CDR3: CASSIDPSGGYQETQYF. CDR3 sequence (DNA): TGTGCCAGTAGTATAGACCCTAGCGGGGGGTACCAAGAGACCCAGTACTTC.

The chain links TRBV5-4 to TRBJ1-4; D is undetermined. The CDR3 is 15 residues long. Trimming pared 0 bases from V and 4 bases from J, leaving 10 bases between. Germline V gives CDR1 SGHNT, CDR2 YYREEE (reference sequence). CDR3: CASSLEPAGNEKLFF. CDR3 nucleotide sequence: TGTGCCAGCAGCTTGGAACCGGCGGGTAATGAAAAACTGTTTTTT.

This chain links TRBV2 with TRBJ1-1; D may be TRBD1 (5 bases). Deletions cut 1 base from V and 10 bases from J, with 13 bases between. This CDR3 is built from 13 residues. The germline CDR1 and CDR2 sequences are SNHLY and FYNNEI. The CDR3 region is CASSEGMGQRAFF. The CDR3 nucleotides are TGTGCCAGCAGTGAAGGGATGGGGCAGAGAGCTTTCTTT.

The J gene is TRBJ2-1, the V gene TRBV25-1, with a tentative D call TRBD1 (5 bases). The CDR3 covers 11 residues. CDR1 and CDR2 (germline): MGHDK, SYGVNS. The V end was cut by 4 bases, the J end by 14 bases, with 12 bases between. The DNA of the CDR3 is TGTGCCAGCAGTGCCAGGGAAAGTGAGTTCTTC. It is translated as CASSARESEFF.

This clone showed up just once. The chain links TRBV5-1 to TRBJ1-1, with 9 bases fitting TRBD1. The CDR3 is made up of 13 amino acids. V trimming: 4 bases; J trimming: 6 bases; junction bases outside the gene matches: 4. Per the germline V gene, CDR1 is SGHRS and CDR2 is YFSETQ. In DNA, the CDR3 is TGCGCCAGCAGCAGGGACAGGGAAGCTGAAGCTTTCTTT. Its protein product is CASSRDREAEAFF.

The V and J genes are TRBV6-5 and TRBJ2-1; 8 bases are a match to TRBD2. From germline, CDR1 is MNHEY and CDR2 SVGAGI. CDR3 length: 15 amino acids. V lost 8 bases to trimming and J lost 3 bases; unmatched junction nucleotides: 9. The CDR3 spells CASGITSGHYNEQFF. The CDR3 DNA sequence: TGTGCCAGCGGCATAACTAGCGGCCACTACAATGAGCAGTTCTTC.

V usage is TRBV9 and J usage is TRBJ1-2; 9 bases line up with TRBD1. The trim removed 3 bases at V and 3 bases at J, leaving 3 bases unmatched. The CDR3 sequence is 14 residues long. CDR1 and CDR2 from the germline V gene are SGDLS and YYNGEE. CDR3 in DNA: TGTGCCAGCAGCGGCTGGGACAGGGACTATGGCTACACCTTC. Translating it yields CASSGWDRDYGYTF. Full variable domain (remainder filled in from reference TRBV9 and TRBJ1-2): DSGVTQTPKHLITATGQRVTLRCSPRSGDLSVYWYQQSLDQGLQFLIQYYNGEERAKGNILERFSAQQFPDLHSELNLSSLELGDSALYFCASSGWDRDYGYTFGSGTRLTVV.

The chain uses TRBV10-3 and TRBJ2-1; D possibly corresponds to TRBD2 (5 bases). Deletions cut 4 bases from V and 3 bases from J, with 13 bases between. The length of the CDR3 is 15 residues. Germline V CDR1 and CDR2: ENHRY, SYGVKD. Here the CDR3 DNA reads TGTGCCATCAGTGGGGGTCTAGAGGGCTACAATGAGCAGTTCTTC. This encodes CAISGGLEGYNEQFF.

This clone has just one count. Here the CDR3 DNA reads TGTGCCTGGACTCCTGGGAGGACGAACACTGAAGCTTTCTTT. Translation gives CAWTPGRTNTEAFF. This chain joins TRBV30 and TRBJ1-1, with unresolved D. Germline CDR1 GTSNPN, CDR2 SVGIG (reference sequence). V dropped 4 bases and J dropped 1 base, with 13 bases sitting between them. The CDR3 has 14 amino acids.

The chain combines TRBV28 with TRBJ2-7; 9 nucleotides line up with TRBD1. After removal of 5 bases from V and 4 bases from J, the junction contained 9 bases not matched to a gene. The CDR3 spans 15 residues. The germline V gene encodes CDR1 MDHEN and CDR2 SYDVKM. DNA for the CDR3: TGTGCCAGCAGTACTCCTGGGACAGGGTCATACGAGCAGTACTTC. It yields the protein CASSTPGTGSYEQYF.

This clone was seen a single time. The V gene is TRBV28, the J gene TRBJ1-1; the D gene is possibly TRBD1 (6 bases). Germline CDR1 MDHEN, CDR2 SYDVKM. The length of the CDR3 is 13 residues. Trimming took 2 bases from V and 5 from J, leaving 9 bases between them. The CDR3: CASSLQGWTEAFF. The CDR3 DNA sequence: TGTGCCAGCAGTTTACAGGGGTGGACTGAAGCTTTCTTT. The full variable domain, completed using reference TRBV28 and TRBJ1-1, is DVKVTQSSRYLVKRTGEKVFLECVQDMDHENMFWYRQDPGLGLRLIYFSYDVKMKEKGDIPEGYSVSREKKERFSLILESASTNQTSMYLCASSLQGWTEAFFGQGTRLTVV.

The V gene is TRBV27, the J gene TRBJ1-1; a possible D gene is TRBD1 (6 bases). V was shortened by 8 bases and J by 1 base, with 14 bases between the two germline ends. The CDR3 spans 14 residues. Germline assignment: CDR1 MNHEY and CDR2 SMNVEV (reference sequence). The CDR3 loop reads CASGAGHRNTEAFF. The CDR3 coding sequence is TGTGCCAGCGGAGCGGGACATAGGAACACTGAAGCTTTCTTT.

This chain uses TRBV9 with TRBJ2-1; 8 nucleotides match TRBD2. The germline V gene has CDR1 SGDLS and CDR2 YYNGEE. This CDR3 has 16 residues. V lost 4 bases to trimming and J lost 6 bases; unmatched junction nucleotides: 12. In nucleotides, the CDR3 is TGTGCCAGCAGCCAGACTGGGACTAGTCTATTCAATGAGCAGTTCTTC. Encoded protein: CASSQTGTSLFNEQFF.

This chain joins TRBV27 and TRBJ2-1; 12 bases map to TRBD2. The CDR3 runs to 18 residues. V lost 5 bases and J lost 8; bases outside the gene matches: 16. Germline lookup yields CDR1 MNHEY and CDR2 SMNVEV (reference sequence). The CDR3 reads CASSPTFDGTSGSYEQFF. In nucleotides, the CDR3 is TGTGCCAGCAGTCCCACTTTTGACGGGACTAGCGGGTCCTATGAGCAGTTCTTC.

The rearrangement links TRBV28 to TRBJ1-2; D might be TRBD1 (5 bases). The length of the CDR3 is 13 residues. Germline assignment: CDR1 MDHEN and CDR2 SYDVKM. Trimming shortened V by 7 bases and J by 8 bases, and 17 bases separated the two germline ends. The CDR3 nucleotides are TGTGCCAGCATCCCAGGGCCCTTGGGAGGCTACACCTTC. Its translation is CASIPGPLGGYTF.

The chain uses TRBV6-5 and TRBJ1-2; the match to TRBD1 covers 7 bases. The germline V gene has CDR1 MNHEY and CDR2 SVGAGI. The J segment lost 4 bases and the V segment lost 0 bases, leaving 8 bases of the junction unmatched. This CDR3 has 16 residues. CDR3 region: CASSYSSQGGLYGYTF. In DNA form, the CDR3 reads TGTGCCAGCAGTTACTCGAGCCAGGGGGGTCTCTATGGCTACACCTTC.

The chain joins TRBV5-6 to TRBJ1-1, with D maybe TRBD1 (6 bases). V was pared by 2 bases and J by 5 bases, with 13 bases between. The length of the CDR3 is 14 residues. The germline V gene encodes CDR1 SGHDT and CDR2 YYEEEE. DNA for the CDR3: TGTGCCAGCAGCTTCTTTCAGGGGATGACTGAAGCTTTCTTT. This sequence encodes CASSFFQGMTEAFF.

V usage is TRBV18 and J usage is TRBJ1-5; a weak D match, TRBD1 (5 bases). V was pared by 8 bases and J by 0 bases, with 11 bases between. Germline CDR1 is KGHSH and CDR2 is LQKENI. CDR3 length: 14 residues. This chain's CDR3 is CASQGRNSNQPQHF. The CDR3 region has the DNA TGTGCCAGCCAGGGTCGAAATAGCAATCAGCCCCAGCATTTT.

V is TRBV18 and J is TRBJ2-7; 10 positions agree with TRBD2. Germline V lookup: CDR1 KGHSH, CDR2 LQKENI. This CDR3 region has 15 residues. V shed 3 bases and J 6 bases; nucleotides not matched to a gene: 8. CDR3 loop: CASSPPSGSPLEQYF. The CDR3 DNA reads TGTGCCAGCTCACCGCCTAGCGGGAGTCCTCTCGAGCAGTACTTC.

This sequence joins TRBV30 and TRBJ2-1, with 11 bases aligning to TRBD2. Germline CDR1 GTSNPN, CDR2 SVGIG (reference sequence). This CDR3 comprises 13 residues. The chain's CDR3 is CAHVAGGGNEQFF. The CDR3, as DNA: TGTGCACATGTAGCGGGGGGGGGAAATGAGCAGTTCTTC.